A single sample is the source of the 17 T cell receptor beta chains below, sequenced in a study of cytomegalovirus exposure and HLA in healthy donors (dated by TCRdb to 2016 to 2017). The library was built by means of the immunoSEQ multiplex PCR assay. For the multiplex PCR, a mixture combining 60 forward primers for TCR Vbeta segments and 13 reverse primers for TCR Jbeta segments was used. TCRdb stores this immuneACCESS table with in-frame sequences only. Part of the clones is absent; in the studies checked, under half of the shortfall reflects unresolved V genes, and no reason is known for the rest. Recorded for this sample are under 150,000 clones; roughly 65% of them occurred a single time. The ten largest clones represent about 4.7% of the sample. Sequences were obtained from PBMCs. These receptors originate from a man between 60 and 70 years old in good health and CMV-seronegative.

The chain uses TRBV9 and TRBJ2-2; 9 bases are a match to TRBD1. The CDR3 spans 15 residues. The V segment lost 0 bases and the J segment 4 bases; nucleotides outside the gene matches: 1. Germline V gene sequence: CDR1 SGDLS, CDR2 YYNGEE. CDR3 residues: CASSVETGGTGELFF. CDR3 coding DNA: TGTGCCAGCAGCGTAGAGACAGGGGGCACCGGGGAGCTGTTTTTT. Full variable domain (remainder filled in from reference TRBV9 and TRBJ2-2): DSGVTQTPKHLITATGQRVTLRCSPRSGDLSVYWYQQSLDQGLQFLIQYYNGEERAKGNILERFSAQQFPDLHSELNLSSLELGDSALYFCASSVETGGTGELFFGEGSRLTVL.

The CDR3 loop reads CASSVSTGANEKLFF. The CDR3 bases are TGTGCCAGCAGTGTATCGACAGGGGCTAATGAAAAACTGTTTTTT. The chain links TRBV28 to TRBJ1-4; TRBD1 matches at 8 bases. Per the germline V gene, CDR1 is MDHEN and CDR2 is SYDVKM. The V segment lost 5 bases and the J segment 3 bases; nucleotides outside the gene matches: 5. CDR3 length: 15 residues.

The chain employs TRBV10-3 and TRBJ1-1; weak D call: TRBD1 (5 bases). This CDR3 is built from 13 residues. The germline V gene has CDR1 ENHRY and CDR2 SYGVKD. With 4 bases removed from V and 3 bases from J, the gap between germline ends came to 9 bases. This CDR3 is CAISVGEDTEAFF. For the CDR3, the DNA is TGTGCCATCAGTGTGGGGGAGGACACTGAAGCTTTCTTT.

This chain uses TRBV28 with TRBJ2-7, with 7 bases lining up with TRBD2. The CDR3 spans 14 residues. Per the germline V gene, CDR1 is MDHEN and CDR2 is SYDVKM. V shed 6 bases and J 2 bases; nucleotides not matched to a gene: 7. The CDR3 nucleotides are TGTGCCAGCAGAAACAGCGGGAATACCTACGAGCAGTACTTC. Translated: CASRNSGNTYEQYF.

This chain connects TRBV25-1 to TRBJ2-7, with TRBD2 identical over 7 bases. CDR1 and CDR2 (germline): MGHDK, SYGVNS. J lost 3 bases, V lost 5 bases, and 7 bases had no gene match. This CDR3 is built from 14 residues. The CDR3 nucleotides read TGTGCCAGCAGTCCCAGCGGGAACTACTACGAGCAGTACTTC. It codes for CASSPSGNYYEQYF.

CDR3 DNA: TGTGCCACGGTAGCCCCGAACACCGGGGAGCTGTTTTTT. This codes for CATVAPNTGELFF. The genes are TRBV11-1 and TRBJ2-2; D not certain. The CDR3 covers 13 residues. V lost 10 bases and J 0 bases, leaving 9 bases between the germline ends. Germline values: CDR1 SGHAT, CDR2 FQDESV (reference sequence).

The chain uses TRBV28 and TRBJ1-2, with no clear D. The CDR3 covers 13 residues. In germline, CDR1 is MDHEN, CDR2 SYDVKM. The V end was cut by 3 bases, the J end by 5 bases, with 10 bases between. The CDR3 sequence is CASSFAGDYGYTF. CDR3 nucleotide sequence: TGTGCCAGCAGTTTCGCCGGGGATTATGGCTACACCTTC.

The chain joins TRBV11-2 to TRBJ1-1; D uncertain. Trimming left V 1 base short and J 8 bases short, with 17 bases between. The CDR3 totals 15 residues. CDR1 and CDR2 (germline): SGHAT, FQNNGV. CDR3 sequence reads: CASSLGGLRGVEAFF. CDR3 nucleotides: TGTGCCAGCAGCTTAGGAGGGCTTCGAGGCGTCGAAGCTTTCTTT.

V gene TRBV28 combines with J gene TRBJ2-5; no firm D call. Germline lookup yields CDR1 MDHEN and CDR2 SYDVKM. Trimming pared 4 bases from V and 4 bases from J, leaving 16 bases between. The CDR3 totals 15 residues. The CDR3 protein is CASSYSTIPRETQYF. The CDR3, as DNA: TGTGCCAGCAGTTATAGCACCATCCCTCGAGAGACCCAGTACTTC.

V gene TRBV4-3 combines with J gene TRBJ2-7, with 12 bases that match TRBD2. This CDR3 spans 16 amino acids. The V gene's germline CDR1 is LGHNA and CDR2 YSLEER. V shed 4 bases, J shed 4 bases, and the junction held 8 bases outside the gene matches. CDR3 loop: CASSRRLAGENYEQYF. CDR3 sequence (DNA): TGCGCCAGCAGCCGCCGACTAGCGGGAGAGAATTACGAGCAGTACTTC.

This sequence joins TRBV2 and TRBJ2-5; the D gene is possibly TRBD1 (5 bases). The CDR3 covers 14 residues. V was pared by 4 bases and J by 0 bases, with 9 bases between. The germline V gene encodes CDR1 SNHLY and CDR2 FYNNEI. Written as DNA, the CDR3 is TGTGCCAGCAGTGTGGACACCAACCAAGAGACCCAGTACTTC. Translation gives CASSVDTNQETQYF.

The V gene is TRBV2, the J gene TRBJ2-3; 7 positions agree with TRBD2. V lost 6 bases to trimming and J lost 0 bases; unmatched junction nucleotides: 6. CDR3 length: 15 residues. The V gene's germline CDR1 is SNHLY and CDR2 FYNNEI. The CDR3 region has the DNA TGTGCCAGCAGGAGGGAGGGGACTAGCACAGATACGCAGTATTTT. Its translation is CASRREGTSTDTQYF.

This rearrangement joins TRBV7-6 to TRBJ2-7; 8 bases are a match to TRBD1. The CDR3 has 15 residues. In germline, CDR1 is SGHVS, CDR2 FNYEAQ. J was trimmed by 2 bases and V by 1 base; bases with no gene match: 4. The CDR3 DNA reads TGTGCCAGCAGCTTAGAACGGACAGGGCCCTACGAGCAGTACTTC. It yields the protein CASSLERTGPYEQYF.

The chain recombines TRBV4-2 with TRBJ2-1; possible D gene TRBD2, 6 bases. The V and J ends lost 3 bases and 7 bases respectively, with 16 bases between them. The length of the CDR3 is 15 residues. In germline, CDR1 is LGHNA, CDR2 YNFKEQ. The CDR3 region is CASSHGTGTENEQFF. The CDR3 DNA reads TGTGCCAGCAGCCACGGTACCGGGACTGAAAATGAGCAGTTCTTC.

The chain employs TRBV30 and TRBJ2-2; D is possibly TRBD2 (7 bases). Between the trimmed V and J ends, which lost 3 bases and 1 base, there was a span of 15 bases. The length of the CDR3 is 16 residues. Germline V gene lookup returns CDR1 GTSNPN and CDR2 SVGIG (reference sequence). The chain's CDR3 is CAWRTRGGLNTGELFF. The CDR3 region has the DNA TGTGCCTGGAGAACGAGGGGGGGCTTGAACACCGGGGAGCTGTTTTTT.

This clone was picked up one time. J is TRBJ1-5 and V is TRBV4-1; D ambiguous. This CDR3 has 14 amino acids. V gave up 5 bases and J gave up 3 bases, with 11 bases separating them. Germline V gives CDR1 MGHRA, CDR2 YSYEKL. Here the CDR3 reads CASSREGDNQPQHF. Here the CDR3 DNA reads TGCGCCAGCAGCAGAGAGGGCGACAATCAGCCCCAGCATTTT.

The rearrangement joins TRBV19 to TRBJ1-6; 8 nucleotides align to TRBD1. The CDR3 consists of 15 residues. The J segment lost 7 bases and the V segment lost 3 bases, leaving 5 bases of the junction unmatched. Germline V lookup: CDR1 LNHDA, CDR2 SQIVND (reference sequence). The DNA for the CDR3 is TGTGCCAGTAGTATCCAGGGGGCAATGAATTCACCCCTCCACTTT. This codes for CASSIQGAMNSPLHF. Full variable domain (missing parts from reference TRBV19 and TRBJ1-6): DGGITQSPKYLFRKEGQNVTLSCEQNLNHDAMYWYRQDPGQGLRLIYYSQIVNDFQKGDIAEGYSVSREKKESFPLTVTSAQKNPTAFYLCASSIQGAMNSPLHFGNGTRLTVT.